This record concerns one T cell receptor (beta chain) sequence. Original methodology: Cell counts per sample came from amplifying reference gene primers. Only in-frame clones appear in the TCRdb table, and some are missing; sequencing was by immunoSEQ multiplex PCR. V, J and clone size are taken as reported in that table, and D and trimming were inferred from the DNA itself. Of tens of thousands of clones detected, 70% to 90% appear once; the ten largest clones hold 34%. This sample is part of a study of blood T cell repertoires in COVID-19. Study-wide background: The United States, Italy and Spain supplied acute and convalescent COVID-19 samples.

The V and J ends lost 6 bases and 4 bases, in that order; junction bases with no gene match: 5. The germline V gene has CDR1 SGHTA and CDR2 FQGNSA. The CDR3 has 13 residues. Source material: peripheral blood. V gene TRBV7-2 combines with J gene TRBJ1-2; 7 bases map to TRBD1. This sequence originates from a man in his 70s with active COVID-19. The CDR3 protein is CASSMDRFYGYTF. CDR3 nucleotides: TGTGCCAGCAGTATGGACAGGTTCTATGGCTACACCTTC.